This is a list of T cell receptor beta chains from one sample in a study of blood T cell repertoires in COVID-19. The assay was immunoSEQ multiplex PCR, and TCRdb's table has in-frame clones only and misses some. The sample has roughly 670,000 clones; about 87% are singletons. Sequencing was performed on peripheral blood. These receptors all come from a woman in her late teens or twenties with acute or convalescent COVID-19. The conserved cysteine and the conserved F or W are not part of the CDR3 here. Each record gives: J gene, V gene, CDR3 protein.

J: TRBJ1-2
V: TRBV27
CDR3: ASSARTGGYT

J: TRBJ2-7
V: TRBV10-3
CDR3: AINSGPTYEQY

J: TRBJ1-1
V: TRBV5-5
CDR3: ASSLNRMNTEAF

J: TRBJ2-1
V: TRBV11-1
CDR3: ASSLRRTSNEQF

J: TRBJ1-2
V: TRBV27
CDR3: ASSPGMFYGYT

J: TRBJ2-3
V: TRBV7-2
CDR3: ASTRQGSTDTQY

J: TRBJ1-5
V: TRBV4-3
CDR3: ASSQARSQPQH

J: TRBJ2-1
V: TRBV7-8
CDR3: ASSLVDRVYEQF

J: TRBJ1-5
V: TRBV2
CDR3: ASSRDSSNQPQH

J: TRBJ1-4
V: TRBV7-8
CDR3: ASSLGRGGEKLF

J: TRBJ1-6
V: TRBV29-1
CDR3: SVETGNGSPLH

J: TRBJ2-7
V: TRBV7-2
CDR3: ASSPRQGYEQY

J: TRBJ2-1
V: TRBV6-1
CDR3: ASSGGTVTLAGMSNEQF

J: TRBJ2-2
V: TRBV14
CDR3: ASSQGQGANGELF

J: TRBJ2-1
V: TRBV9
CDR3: ASSTGLAVDEQF

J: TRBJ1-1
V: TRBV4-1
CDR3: ASSQSWGGRYTEAF

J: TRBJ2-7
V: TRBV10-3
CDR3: AISEPSFPPPTGNYEQY

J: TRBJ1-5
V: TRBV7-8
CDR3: ASSIRGHQPQH

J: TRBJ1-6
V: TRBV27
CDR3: ASRPGQDNSPLH

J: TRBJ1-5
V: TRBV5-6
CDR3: ASSPATGGNQPQH

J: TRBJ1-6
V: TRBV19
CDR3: ASSIVQDPSNSPLH

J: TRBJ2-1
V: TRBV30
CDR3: AWSVGSSGYNEQF

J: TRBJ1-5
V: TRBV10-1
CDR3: ASSVGGRGGNQPQH

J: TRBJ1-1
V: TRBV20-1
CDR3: SASLGQTLGTEAF

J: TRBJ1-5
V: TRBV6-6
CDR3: ASSYQQGNQPQH

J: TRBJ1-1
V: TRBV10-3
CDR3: AISESSLMNTEAF

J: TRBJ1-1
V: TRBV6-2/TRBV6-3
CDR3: ASSLDAMPREAF